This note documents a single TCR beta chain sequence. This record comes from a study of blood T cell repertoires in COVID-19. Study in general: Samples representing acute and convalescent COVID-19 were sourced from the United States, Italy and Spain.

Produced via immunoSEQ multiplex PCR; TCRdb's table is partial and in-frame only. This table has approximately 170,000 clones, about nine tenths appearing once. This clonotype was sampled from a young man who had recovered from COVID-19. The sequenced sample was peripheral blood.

CDR3 region: CASSVAGQGVGNEKLFF. Here the CDR3 DNA reads TGTGCCAGCAGCGTAGCGGGACAGGGGGTCGGGAATGAAAAACTGTTTTTT. This rearrangement joins TRBV9 to TRBJ1-4; 11 positions match TRBD1. Germline trimming cut 0 bases from V and 5 bases from J; bases unmatched to any gene: 6. Germline CDR1 is SGDLS and CDR2 is YYNGEE. CDR3 length equals 17 residues.